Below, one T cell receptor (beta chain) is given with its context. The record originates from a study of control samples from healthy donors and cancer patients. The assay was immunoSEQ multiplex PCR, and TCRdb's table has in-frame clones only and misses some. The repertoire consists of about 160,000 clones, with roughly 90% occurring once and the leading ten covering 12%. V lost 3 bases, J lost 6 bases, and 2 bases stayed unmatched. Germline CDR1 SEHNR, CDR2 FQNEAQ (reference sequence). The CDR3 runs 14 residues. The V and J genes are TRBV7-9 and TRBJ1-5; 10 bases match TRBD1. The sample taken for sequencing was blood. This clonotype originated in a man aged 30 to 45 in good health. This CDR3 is CASSLGTGVQPQHF. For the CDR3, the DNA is TGTGCCAGCAGCTTGGGGACAGGGGTTCAGCCCCAGCATTTT.